The table lists the clone carrying this T cell receptor (beta chain) with a count of one. Version v3.0 of the immunoSEQ assay was performed at survey level. TCRdb's copy holds only in-frame clones and misses some; the assay was immunoSEQ multiplex PCR. The repertoire holds under 30,000 clones, with approximately 86% as singletons. This CDR3 comprises 13 residues. The V end lost 0 bases, the J end lost 5 bases, and 6 bases lay between the germline ends. Germline CDR1 is SGHRS and CDR2 is YFSETQ. The sample originates from a study of long-term antiretroviral therapy in people with HIV. The receptor's source is a woman aged 25 to 39 with HIV. This chain joins TRBV5-1 and TRBJ1-5, with unresolved D. Sequenced material: unsorted PBMCs, taken 1.9 years after starting antiretroviral therapy. The CDR3 bases are TGCGCCAGCAGCTTGGCCGGTGATCAGCCCCAGCATTTT. Protein: CASSLAGDQPQHF.